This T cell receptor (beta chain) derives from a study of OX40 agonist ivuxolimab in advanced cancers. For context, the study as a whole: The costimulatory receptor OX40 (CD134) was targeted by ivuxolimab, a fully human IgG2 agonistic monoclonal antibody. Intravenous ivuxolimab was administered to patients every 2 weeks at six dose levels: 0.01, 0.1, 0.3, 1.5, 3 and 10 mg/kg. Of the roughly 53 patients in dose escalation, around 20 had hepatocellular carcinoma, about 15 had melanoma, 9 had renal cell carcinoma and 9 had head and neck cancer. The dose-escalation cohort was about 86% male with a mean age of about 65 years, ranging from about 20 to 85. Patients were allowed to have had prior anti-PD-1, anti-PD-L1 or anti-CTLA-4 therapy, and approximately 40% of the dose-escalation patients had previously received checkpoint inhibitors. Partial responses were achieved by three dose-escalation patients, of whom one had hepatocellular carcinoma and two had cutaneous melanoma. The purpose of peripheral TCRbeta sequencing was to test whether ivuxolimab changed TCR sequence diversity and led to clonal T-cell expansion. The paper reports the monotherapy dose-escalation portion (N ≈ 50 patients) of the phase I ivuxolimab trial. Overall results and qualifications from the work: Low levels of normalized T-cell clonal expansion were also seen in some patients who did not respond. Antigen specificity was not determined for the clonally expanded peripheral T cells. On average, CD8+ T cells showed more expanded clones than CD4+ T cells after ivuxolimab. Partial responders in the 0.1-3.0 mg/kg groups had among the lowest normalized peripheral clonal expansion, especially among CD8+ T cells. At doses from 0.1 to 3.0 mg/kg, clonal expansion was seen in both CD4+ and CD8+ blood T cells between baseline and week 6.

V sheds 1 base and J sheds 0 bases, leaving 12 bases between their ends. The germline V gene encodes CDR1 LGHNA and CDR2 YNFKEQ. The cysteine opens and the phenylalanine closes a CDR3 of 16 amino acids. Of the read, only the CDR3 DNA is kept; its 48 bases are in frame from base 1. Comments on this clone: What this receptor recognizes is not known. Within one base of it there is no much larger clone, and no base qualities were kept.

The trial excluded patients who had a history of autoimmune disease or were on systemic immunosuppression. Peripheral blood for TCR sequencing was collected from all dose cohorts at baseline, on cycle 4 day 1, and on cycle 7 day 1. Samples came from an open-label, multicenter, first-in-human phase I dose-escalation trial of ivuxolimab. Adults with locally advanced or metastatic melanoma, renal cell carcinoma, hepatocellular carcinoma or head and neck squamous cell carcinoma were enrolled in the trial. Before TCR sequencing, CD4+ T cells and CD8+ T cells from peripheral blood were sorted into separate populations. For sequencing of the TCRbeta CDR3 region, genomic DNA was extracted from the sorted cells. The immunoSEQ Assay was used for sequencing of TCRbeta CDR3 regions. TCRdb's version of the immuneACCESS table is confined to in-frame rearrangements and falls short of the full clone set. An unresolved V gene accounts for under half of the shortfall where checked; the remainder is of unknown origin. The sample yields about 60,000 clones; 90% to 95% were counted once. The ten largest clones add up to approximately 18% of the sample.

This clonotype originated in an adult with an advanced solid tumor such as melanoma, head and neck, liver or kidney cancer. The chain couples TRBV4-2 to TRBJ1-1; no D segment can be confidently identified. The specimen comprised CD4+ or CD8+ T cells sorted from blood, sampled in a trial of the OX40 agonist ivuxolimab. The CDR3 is CASSQVLSSMNTEAFF. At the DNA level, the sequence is TGTGCCAGCAGCCAAGTACTCTCGAGCATGAACACTGAAGCTTTCTTT.